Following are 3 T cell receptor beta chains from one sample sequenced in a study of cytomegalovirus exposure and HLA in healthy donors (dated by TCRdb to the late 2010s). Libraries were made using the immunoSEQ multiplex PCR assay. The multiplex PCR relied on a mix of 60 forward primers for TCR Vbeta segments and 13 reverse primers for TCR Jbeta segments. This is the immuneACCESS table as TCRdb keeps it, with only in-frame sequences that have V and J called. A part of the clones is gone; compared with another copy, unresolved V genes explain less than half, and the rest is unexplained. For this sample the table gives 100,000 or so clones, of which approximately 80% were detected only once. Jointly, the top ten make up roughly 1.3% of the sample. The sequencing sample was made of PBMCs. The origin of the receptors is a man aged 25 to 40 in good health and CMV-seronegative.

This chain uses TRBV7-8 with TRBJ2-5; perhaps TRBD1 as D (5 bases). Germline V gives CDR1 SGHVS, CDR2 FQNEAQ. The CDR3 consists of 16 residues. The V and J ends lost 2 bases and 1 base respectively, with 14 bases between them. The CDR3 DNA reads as TGTGCCAGCAGCTTATTAGGGGCAGGGATCCAAGAGACCCAGTACTTC. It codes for CASSLLGAGIQETQYF.

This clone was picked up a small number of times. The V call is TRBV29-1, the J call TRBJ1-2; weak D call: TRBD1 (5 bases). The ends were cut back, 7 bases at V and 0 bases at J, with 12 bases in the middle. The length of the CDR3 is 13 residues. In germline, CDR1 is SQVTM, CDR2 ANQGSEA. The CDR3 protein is CSARDYTNYGYTF. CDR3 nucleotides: TGCAGCGCTAGGGACTATACTAACTATGGCTACACCTTC.

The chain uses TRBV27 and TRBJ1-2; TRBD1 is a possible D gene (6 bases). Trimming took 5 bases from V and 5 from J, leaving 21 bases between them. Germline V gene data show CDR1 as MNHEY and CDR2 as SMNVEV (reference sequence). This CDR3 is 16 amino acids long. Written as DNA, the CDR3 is TGTGCCAGCAGTCCCCAGGACAGCACCGGGTTTTATGGCTACACCTTC. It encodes CASSPQDSTGFYGYTF.